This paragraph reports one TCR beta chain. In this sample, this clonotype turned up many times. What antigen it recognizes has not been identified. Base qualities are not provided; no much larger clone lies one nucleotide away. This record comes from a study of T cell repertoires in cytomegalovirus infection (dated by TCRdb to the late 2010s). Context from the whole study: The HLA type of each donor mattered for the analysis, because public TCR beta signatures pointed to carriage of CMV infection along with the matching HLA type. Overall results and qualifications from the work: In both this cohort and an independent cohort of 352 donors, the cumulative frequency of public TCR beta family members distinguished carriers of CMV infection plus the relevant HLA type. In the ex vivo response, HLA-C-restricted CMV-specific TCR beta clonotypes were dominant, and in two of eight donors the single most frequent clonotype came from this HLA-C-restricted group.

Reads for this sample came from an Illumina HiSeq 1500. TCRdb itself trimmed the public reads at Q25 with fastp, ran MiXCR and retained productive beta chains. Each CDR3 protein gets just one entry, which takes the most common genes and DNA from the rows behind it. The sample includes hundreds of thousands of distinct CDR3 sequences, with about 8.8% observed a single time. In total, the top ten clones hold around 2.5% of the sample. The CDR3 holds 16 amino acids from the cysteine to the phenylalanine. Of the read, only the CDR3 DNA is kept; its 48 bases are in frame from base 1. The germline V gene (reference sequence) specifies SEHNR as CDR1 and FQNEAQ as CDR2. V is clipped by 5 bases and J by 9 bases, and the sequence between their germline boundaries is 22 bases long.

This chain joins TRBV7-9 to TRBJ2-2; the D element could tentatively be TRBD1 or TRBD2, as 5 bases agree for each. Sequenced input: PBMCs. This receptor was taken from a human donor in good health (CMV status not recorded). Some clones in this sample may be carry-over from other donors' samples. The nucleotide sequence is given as TGTGCCAGCAGCGTCCCCGGGACGGACGAACCCCGGGAGCTGTTTTTT. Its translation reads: CASSVPGTDEPRELFF.